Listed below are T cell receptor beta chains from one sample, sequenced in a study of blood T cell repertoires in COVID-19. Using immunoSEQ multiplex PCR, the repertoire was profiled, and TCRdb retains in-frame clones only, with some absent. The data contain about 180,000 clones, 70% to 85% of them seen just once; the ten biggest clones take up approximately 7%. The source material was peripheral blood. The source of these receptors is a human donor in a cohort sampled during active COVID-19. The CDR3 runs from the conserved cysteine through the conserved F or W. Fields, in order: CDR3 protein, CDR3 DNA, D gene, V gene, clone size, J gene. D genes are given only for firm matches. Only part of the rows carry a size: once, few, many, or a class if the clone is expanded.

cdr3_aa: CASSLRPGARSGANVLTF
cdr3_nt: TGTGCCAGCAGCTTAAGGCCAGGGGCGCGGTCTGGGGCCAACGTCCTGACTTTC
d_call: NA
v_call: TRBV7-6
clone_size: few
j_call: TRBJ2-6

cdr3_aa: CASSFGFGARNTEAFF
cdr3_nt: TGCGCCAGCAGCTTTGGCTTCGGAGCTAGGAACACTGAAGCTTTCTTT
d_call: NA
v_call: TRBV5-1
clone_size: NA
j_call: TRBJ1-1

cdr3_aa: CASSQRQGANTEAFF
cdr3_nt: TGTGCCAGCAGTCAACGACAGGGGGCGAACACTGAAGCTTTCTTT
d_call: TRBD1
v_call: TRBV6-5
clone_size: NA
j_call: TRBJ1-1

cdr3_aa: CASIPDRTRNTEAFF
cdr3_nt: TGTGCCAGCATTCCGGACAGGACAAGAAACACTGAAGCTTTCTTT
d_call: TRBD1
v_call: TRBV2
clone_size: NA
j_call: TRBJ1-1

cdr3_aa: CASSQAPAGGPDTQYF
cdr3_nt: TGTGCCAGCAGCCAAGCCCCAGCGGGGGGCCCAGATACGCAGTATTTT
d_call: TRBD2
v_call: TRBV4-2
clone_size: NA
j_call: TRBJ2-3

cdr3_aa: CAISALQGNTGELFF
cdr3_nt: TGTGCCATCAGCGCCCTACAGGGCAACACCGGGGAGCTGTTTTTT
d_call: NA
v_call: TRBV10-3
clone_size: NA
j_call: TRBJ2-2

cdr3_aa: CASSVLTGTEAFF
cdr3_nt: TGTGCCAGCAGCGTATTGACGGGCACTGAAGCTTTCTTT
d_call: NA
v_call: TRBV9
clone_size: once
j_call: TRBJ1-1

cdr3_aa: CASSLPGTIGVENGYTF
cdr3_nt: TGTGCCAGCAGCTTGCCCGGGACAATCGGCGTAGAGAATGGCTACACCTTC
d_call: NA
v_call: TRBV7-9
clone_size: NA
j_call: TRBJ1-2

cdr3_aa: CASSDRPLNYGYTF
cdr3_nt: TGCGCCAGCAGCGACAGGCCCCTGAACTATGGCTACACCTTC
d_call: NA
v_call: TRBV5-1
clone_size: NA
j_call: TRBJ1-2

cdr3_aa: CASSRLSGGPARNEQFF
cdr3_nt: TGTGCCAGCAGCCGTCTTAGCGGGGGTCCCGCCCGCAATGAGCAGTTCTTC
d_call: TRBD2
v_call: TRBV7-3
clone_size: NA
j_call: TRBJ2-1

cdr3_aa: CASSMGFQETQYF
cdr3_nt: TGTGCCAGTAGTATGGGCTTCCAAGAGACCCAGTACTTC
d_call: NA
v_call: TRBV19
clone_size: NA
j_call: TRBJ2-5

cdr3_aa: CASSYYRQDGNQPQHF
cdr3_nt: TGTGCCAGCAGTTACTATCGACAGGACGGCAATCAGCCCCAGCATTTT
d_call: NA
v_call: TRBV6-2/TRBV6-3
clone_size: NA
j_call: TRBJ1-5

cdr3_aa: CASRRRGPEQFF
cdr3_nt: TGTGCCAGCAGACGCAGGGGGCCTGAGCAGTTCTTC
d_call: TRBD1
v_call: TRBV12-3/TRBV12-4
clone_size: NA
j_call: TRBJ2-1

cdr3_aa: CASRDRNTGELFF
cdr3_nt: TGTGCCAGCAGGGACAGAAACACCGGGGAGCTGTTTTTT
d_call: NA
v_call: TRBV11-3
clone_size: NA
j_call: TRBJ2-2

cdr3_aa: CATSRDRGQGYNEQFF
cdr3_nt: TGTGCCACCAGCAGAGATCGAGGACAGGGCTACAATGAGCAGTTCTTC
d_call: TRBD1
v_call: TRBV15
clone_size: NA
j_call: TRBJ2-1

cdr3_aa: CASSSPSYEQYF
cdr3_nt: TGTGCCAGTAGTTCTCCCTCTTACGAGCAGTACTTC
d_call: NA
v_call: TRBV19
clone_size: few
j_call: TRBJ2-7

cdr3_aa: CASSTGTGHGETQYF
cdr3_nt: TGCGCCAGCAGCACTGGGACAGGTCATGGGGAGACCCAGTACTTC
d_call: TRBD1
v_call: TRBV5-1
clone_size: NA
j_call: TRBJ2-5

cdr3_aa: CASSFSPPEASSYNSPLHF
cdr3_nt: TGTGCCAGCAGCTTCTCCCCGCCTGAGGCGAGCTCCTATAATTCACCCCTCCACTTT
d_call: NA
v_call: TRBV5-4
clone_size: NA
j_call: TRBJ1-6